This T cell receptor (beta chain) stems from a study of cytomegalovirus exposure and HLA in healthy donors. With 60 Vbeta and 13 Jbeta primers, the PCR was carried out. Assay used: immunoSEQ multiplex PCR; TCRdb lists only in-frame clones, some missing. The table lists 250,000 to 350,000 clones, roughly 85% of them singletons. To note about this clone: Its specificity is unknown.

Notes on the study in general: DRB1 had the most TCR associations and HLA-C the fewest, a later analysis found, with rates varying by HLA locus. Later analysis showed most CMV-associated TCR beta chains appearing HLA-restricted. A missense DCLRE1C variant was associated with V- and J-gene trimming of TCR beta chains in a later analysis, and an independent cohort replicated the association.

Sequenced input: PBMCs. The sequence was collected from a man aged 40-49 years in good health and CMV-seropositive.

CDR3 DNA: TGTGCCAGCAGCATAAATACAGGGAATGGCTACACCTTC. It yields the protein CASSINTGNGYTF. The J gene is TRBJ1-2, the V gene TRBV7-8; possibly TRBD1 for D (6 bases). V was trimmed by 5 bases and J by 6 bases, leaving 13 bases between them. The CDR3 sequence is 13 residues long. In germline, CDR1 is SGHVS, CDR2 FQNEAQ. Full variable domain (outside the CDR3, taken from reference TRBV7-8 and TRBJ1-2): GAGVSQSPRYKVAKRGQDVALRCDPISGHVSLFWYQQALGQGPEFLTYFQNEAQLDKSGLPSDRFFAERPEGSVSTLKIQRTQQEDSAVYLCASSINTGNGYTFGSGTRLTVV.